This entry features one T cell receptor beta chain sequence. The antigen is not known. The data were obtained in a study of Graves' ophthalmopathy and Graves' hyperthyroidism. The study amplified TCR beta CDR3 regions using RNA transcripts. RT-PCR with HTBI primers came first, then second-round multiplex PCR. TCRdb passed the multiplex PCR reads through MiXCR, listing each CDR3 protein once. The sample includes 500,000 to 600,000 distinct CDR3 sequences, under 45% of them seen just once. V lost 3 bases and J lost 8, with 17 bases in between. Germline CDR1 SEHNR, CDR2 FQNEAQ (reference sequence). The CDR3 extends over 15 amino acids. Study-wide results and caveats: Blood repertoires reportedly contained most expanded thyroid clonotypes above 0.001 frequency.

This clonotype was obtained from an adult man with Graves' hyperthyroidism. The chain couples TRBV7-9 to TRBJ2-1; D is perhaps TRBD2 (6 bases). The material sequenced was peripheral blood or thyroid tissue (not recorded which). Here the CDR3 DNA reads TGTGCCAGCAGCTTGAGGGCTACCGGGAGCCATGAGCAGTTCTTC. The encoded protein is CASSLRATGSHEQFF. Full variable domain (remainder filled in from reference TRBV7-9 and TRBJ2-1): DTGVSQNPRHKITKRGQNVTFRCDPISEHNRLYWYRQTLGQGPEFLTYFQNEAQLEKSRLLSDRFSAERPKGSFSTLEIQRTEQGDSAMYLCASSLRATGSHEQFFGPGTRLTVL.